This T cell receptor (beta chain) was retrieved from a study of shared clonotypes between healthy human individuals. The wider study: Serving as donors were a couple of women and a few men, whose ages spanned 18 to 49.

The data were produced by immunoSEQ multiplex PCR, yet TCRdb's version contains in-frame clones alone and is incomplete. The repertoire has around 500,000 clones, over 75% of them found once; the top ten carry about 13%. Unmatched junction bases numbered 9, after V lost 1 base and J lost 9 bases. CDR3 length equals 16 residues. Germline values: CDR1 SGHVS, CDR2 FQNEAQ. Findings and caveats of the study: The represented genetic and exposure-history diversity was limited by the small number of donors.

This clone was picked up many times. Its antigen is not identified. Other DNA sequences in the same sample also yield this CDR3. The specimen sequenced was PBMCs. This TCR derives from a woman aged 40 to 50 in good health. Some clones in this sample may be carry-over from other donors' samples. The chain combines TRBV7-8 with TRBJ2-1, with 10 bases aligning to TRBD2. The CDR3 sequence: CASSLEGLAGATEQFF. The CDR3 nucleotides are TGTGCCAGCAGCTTAGAAGGGCTAGCGGGAGCAACTGAGCAGTTCTTC. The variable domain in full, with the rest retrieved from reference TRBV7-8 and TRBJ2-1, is GAGVSQSPRYKVAKRGQDVALRCDPISGHVSLFWYQQALGQGPEFLTYFQNEAQLDKSGLPSDRFFAERPEGSVSTLKIQRTQQEDSAVYLCASSLEGLAGATEQFFGPGTRLTVL.